The subject of this entry is one T cell receptor (beta chain). What antigen it recognizes has not been identified. Per-base qualities were not stored, and no clone one base away is much larger. The healthy control group was made up of more than 35 blood donors, and the Finnish Red Cross blood service supplied their buffy coats. All TCR-sequenced material derived from peripheral blood: patient blood samples and healthy donor buffy coats. Peripheral blood mononuclear cells were isolated by Ficoll-Hypaque gradient centrifugation. CD4+ cells were purified magnetically from the buffy coats of healthy controls. The Gentra Puregene Cell and Tissue kit was used for genomic DNA extraction, and quantification was performed on a Qubit 2.0 fluorometer. Looking up the germline V gene yields CDR1 MNHNS and CDR2 SASEGT. The CDR3 starts with the cysteine, ends with the phenylalanine, and has 15 residues. Of the read, only the CDR3 DNA is kept; its 45 bases are in frame from base 1. V loses 5 bases at its end and J loses 6 bases; junction bases beyond the gene matches: 10.

The data were obtained in a study of STAT5B mutations in CD4+ large granular lymphocyte leukemia (dated by TCRdb to the early 2020s). Background for the entire study: Among healthy controls, the CDR3 'QG' motif was associated with a particular HLA allele. TCRbeta repertoires of CD4+ T-cell large granular lymphocyte leukemia patients were compared with those of healthy blood donors. Flow cytometry performed on FACSCanto II or FACSVerse showed that the purified fractions had more than 95% purity among lymphocytes.

The immunoSEQ assay at survey resolution was applied to genomic DNA for sequencing of TCRbeta rearrangements. The authors' analysis ran thus. In the TCR sequencing data, the lowest productive clonotype frequency that could be detected was 2.59 x 10-5. Analyses included only productive TCRbeta rearrangements, meaning complete and in-frame sequences. Sample clonality was computed as Simpson clonality in the immunoSEQ Analyzer version 3.0. Clones were grouped by frequency into very rare, small, medium, large (1-20%) or hyperexpanded (>20%) categories. Generation probabilities were estimated with OLGA 1.2.3, V-gene circos plots were generated with VDJtools, specificities were searched for in VDJdb, and CDR3 motifs were identified with GLIPH. TCRdb holds this immuneACCESS table with in-frame rearrangements only. Some clones are missing; in checked studies, unresolved V genes explain under half, and the rest has no known cause. The V and J calls and the clone size are those of that table, but D and trimming were determined from the DNA. For this sample the table gives more than 45,000 clones, of which around 70% were detected only once. Approximately 1.5% of the sample goes to the ten largest clones.

Study-level results and caveats: Enrichment of TRBV06-family usage was observed among the top patient clones (8/27) relative to healthy controls (2/35). The main leukemic clonotypes were found to be private to each patient, although approximately 26% of the main leukemic clonotypes were detected at low frequency in the non-leukemic repertoires of other patients. Data were not HLA-matched; higher clonality in CD4+ versus CD8+ T-LGLL could reflect the relatively small sample size. Greater clonality appeared to be present in CD4-sorted patient repertoires than in healthy CD4+ repertoires, and the difference was retained after the putative leukemic clones were removed.

The clonotype was recovered from a human donor in good health. Specimen: CD4+ T cells from blood buffy coats. The chain employs TRBV6-1 and TRBJ2-3; 8 nucleotides in the junction match TRBD1. CDR3 reads: CASSPRTGRGDTQYF. The bases read TGTGCCAGCAGTCCTAGGACAGGGCGCGGGGATACGCAGTATTTT.